The 26 T cell receptor beta chains given below trace back to one sample, sequenced in a study of tissue T cells after allogeneic stem cell transplantation. The assay was immunoSEQ multiplex PCR, and TCRdb's table has in-frame clones only and misses some. The sample consists of some 8,700 clones, around 40% of them appearing once. Time point: mouse harvest day 7 after allogeneic transplant. Mouse grafts combined 10^7 T-cell-depleted bone marrow cells with 10^6 splenic CD5+ T cells. The sequenced sample was skin. These receptors were collected from a female BALB/c mouse given C57BL/6 T cells with graft-versus-host disease after an allogeneic hematopoietic cell transplant.

Concerning this clone: All gene names here are mouse names. The read terminates 1 residue ahead of where the CDR3 ends, so the germline J gene completes it. V usage is TRBV26 and J usage is TRBJ1-6, with 9 positions matching TRBD1. TRBJ1-6 is filed as an ORF, its function uncertain. V trimming: 0 bases; J trimming: 7 bases; junction bases outside the gene matches: 4. Germline CDR1 is KGHPV and CDR2 is FQNQEV (reference sequence). The CDR3 extends over 16 amino acids. CDR3 loop: CASSLSTGTGNSPLYF. The sequenced part of the CDR3 DNA is TGTGCCAGCAGTCTGTCGACAGGGACAGGGAATTCGCCCCTCTAC.

Notes on this clone: Any gene name here is a mouse gene name. The read is 1 residue too short to cover the CDR3 end, so that end is filled in from the germline J gene. The chain couples TRBV15 to TRBJ1-1; 7 positions agree with TRBD1. The germline V gene encodes CDR1 SGHND and CDR2 FRSKSL. The CDR3 has 14 residues. V lost 6 bases and J lost 6; bases outside the gene matches: 10. Partial CDR3 DNA: TGTGCCAGCAGCCCAAACAGGGGAGGGGCAGAAGTCTTC. The encoded protein is CASSPNRGGAEVF. The entire CDR3 reads CASSPNRGGAEVFF.

A remark on this clone: The gene names here belong to mouse. The missing CDR3 end, 1 residue past where the read stops, is filled in from the germline J gene. The chain links TRBV26 to TRBJ1-3; tentatively, D is TRBD1 (6 bases). The V end lost 2 bases, the J end lost 0 bases, and 11 bases lay between the germline ends. Germline CDR1 is KGHPV and CDR2 is FQNQEV (reference sequence). The CDR3 has 16 amino acids. The CDR3 region is CASSLGTPNSGNTLYF. The CDR3 bases that were read are TGTGCCAGCAGTCTGGGGACACCGAATTCTGGAAATACGCTCTAT.

This clone was observed once. Mouse names are used for the genes. Read sequence stops 1 residue before the CDR3 end, and the germline J gene provides the missing end. This chain links TRBV31 with TRBJ2-3, with TRBD2 matching over 8 bases. The V segment lost 3 bases and the J segment 2 bases; nucleotides outside the gene matches: 4. Germline assignment: CDR1 GKSSPN and CDR2 SITVG. This CDR3 has 14 residues. CDR3 sequence reads: CAWRLGVDAETLYF. The CDR3 DNA, read in part, is TGTGCCTGGAGACTGGGGGTTGATGCAGAAACGCTGTAT.

A word on this clone: These gene names are mouse names. From the germline J gene comes the end of the CDR3, since the read stops 1 residue before it. The chain has TRBV23 and TRBJ1-3. Germline CDR1 reads KGHTA; CDR2 reads FQNQQP. This CDR3 comprises 15 residues. Incomplete CDR3 DNA: TGCTCCAGCAGTCAATCGGGGGGGGCTGGAAATACGCTCTAT. It encodes CSSSQSGGAGNTLY. The whole CDR3 is CSSSQSGGAGNTLYF.

In regard to this clone: Genes here carry mouse names. The read ends 1 residue shy of where the CDR3 ends; the end is completed using the germline J gene. The gene calls are TRBV31 and TRBJ2-7; 10 positions match TRBD2. The CDR3 is 15 residues long. The J segment lost 0 bases and the V segment lost 3 bases, leaving 5 bases of the junction unmatched. Per germline, CDR1 GKSSPN and CDR2 SITVG. The sequenced part of the CDR3 DNA is TGTGCCTGGAGCCTTACTGGGGGGGGCTCCTATGAACAGTAC. Translating it yields CAWSLTGGGSYEQY. The whole CDR3 reads CAWSLTGGGSYEQYF.

Note on this clone: Genes and germline come from the mouse. The read finishes 1 residue shy of the CDR3 end, and the germline J gene is used to complete it. This chain uses TRBV26 with TRBJ2-7, with unresolved D. Looked up from germline, CDR1 is KGHPV and CDR2 is FQNQEV (reference sequence). The CDR3 covers 13 residues. Trimming cost V 4 bases and J 0 bases, with 7 bases left between them. CDR3: CASSRGSSYEQYF. The CDR3 bases that were read are TGTGCCAGCAGTCGGGGTAGCTCCTATGAACAGTAC.

This clone was recorded a few times. Gene names refer to mouse genes. The read finishes 1 residue shy of the CDR3 end, and the germline J gene is used to complete it. The chain uses TRBV26 and TRBJ1-2; D may be TRBD1 (5 bases). CDR1 is KGHPV, CDR2 FQNQEV, per germline (reference sequence). V lost 4 bases, J lost 4 bases, and 7 bases lay in between. The CDR3 is made up of 12 amino acids. Here the CDR3 reads CASSPQGSDYTF. CDR3 bases read: TGTGCCAGCAGTCCCCAGGGCTCCGACTACACC.

About this clone: Genes and germline are mouse. The read finishes 1 residue shy of the CDR3 end, and the germline J gene is used to complete it. The genes are TRBV3 and TRBJ1-1; no clear D gene. Germline lookup yields CDR1 SNHLY and CDR2 FYNGKV (reference sequence). With 0 bases removed from V and 0 bases from J, the gap between germline ends came to 2 bases. The CDR3 runs to 13 residues. CDR3 DNA, as far as it was read: TGTGCCAGCAGCTTAGCAGCAAACACAGAAGTCTTC. This encodes CASSLAANTEVF. The entire CDR3 protein is CASSLAANTEVFF.

On this clone: Mouse names are used for the genes. The read ends 1 residue before the CDR3 terminus; that terminus is restored from the germline J gene. V gene TRBV13-2 combines with J gene TRBJ2-7; 7 nucleotides line up with TRBD2. V was pared by 0 bases and J by 7 bases, with 7 bases of the junction left unmatched. The CDR3 sequence is 14 residues long. The germline CDR1 and CDR2 sequences are NNHNN and SYGAGS (reference sequence). The CDR3 loop reads CASGDAGGVWEQYF. The CDR3 DNA, read in part, is TGTGCCAGCGGTGATGCCGGGGGGGTATGGGAACAGTAC.

For this clone: A much larger clone sits a single nucleotide away, making a read error possible. Gene names are the mouse ones. The read gets to within 1 residue of the CDR3 end, and the germline J gene fills in the rest. Other nucleotide sequences from this sample produce the same CDR3. J is TRBJ2-5 and V is TRBV26, with unresolved D. The germline gives CDR1 KGHPV, CDR2 FQNQEV (reference sequence). This CDR3 has 12 residues. Trimming removed 0 bases from V and 5 bases from J, with 3 bases in between. CDR3 DNA (partial): TGTGCCAGCAGTCTGTCGAGAGACACCCAGTAC. Its translation: CASSLSRDTQY. The full CDR3 protein reads CASSLSRDTQYF.

This clone was observed a handful of times. Gene labels here are mouse ones. The missing CDR3 end, 1 residue past where the read stops, is filled in from the germline J gene. This CDR3 is also generated by other DNA sequences in the sample. The V call is TRBV26, the J call TRBJ2-2, with D perhaps matching TRBD1 (5 bases). From germline, CDR1 is KGHPV and CDR2 FQNQEV (reference sequence). The CDR3 has 13 amino acids. Deletions cut 4 bases from V and 2 bases from J, with 5 bases between. Incomplete CDR3 DNA: TGTGCCAGCAGTCCAGGGAACACCGGGCAGCTCTAC. Protein product: CASSPGNTGQLY. In full, the CDR3 is CASSPGNTGQLYF.

This clone turned up a few times. Genes here carry mouse names. The sequenced CDR3 bases are TGTGCCAGCGGTGTTGACAGGGGGCGGAACTCCGACTACACC. Its translation: CASGVDRGRNSDYT. The CDR3 reads in full as CASGVDRGRNSDYTF. The V gene is TRBV13-2, the J gene TRBJ1-2, with 10 positions matching TRBD1. The CDR3 end lies 1 residue beyond the end of the read and is filled in from the germline J gene. This CDR3 has 15 amino acids. CDR1 is NNHNN, CDR2 SYGAGS, per germline (reference sequence). The V gene end was trimmed by 3 bases and the J gene end by 2 bases; junction bases not matched to a gene: 4.

Regarding this clone: Germline and genes: mouse. The sequence runs out 1 residue before the end of the CDR3; the remainder is reconstructed from the germline J gene. The chain has TRBV3 and TRBJ1-5, with D maybe TRBD1 (5 bases). The CDR3 consists of 14 residues. The germline V gene has CDR1 SNHLY and CDR2 FYNGKV (reference sequence). V shed 4 bases and J shed 0 bases, with 7 bases lying between them. The chain's CDR3 is CASSSGNNNQAPLF. Partial CDR3 DNA: TGTGCCAGCAGCTCAGGGAATAACAACCAGGCTCCGCTT.

As regards this clone: Mouse names are used for the genes. The CDR3 extends 1 residue past the end of the read, so its final part is completed from the germline J gene. The chain recombines TRBV12-2 with TRBJ2-5; 8 nucleotides line up with TRBD1. V shed 2 bases and J 3 bases; nucleotides not matched to a gene: 0. CDR1 SGHLS and CDR2 HYDKME come from the germline V gene. This CDR3 is 13 amino acids long. This CDR3 reads CASSHRGQDTQYF. CDR3 bases read: TGTGCCAGCTCTCACAGGGGGCAAGACACCCAGTAC.

This clone came up once. Each gene name is a mouse one. The CDR3 extends 1 residue past the end of the read, so its final part is completed from the germline J gene. J is TRBJ2-3 and V is TRBV23; no check of the table's D call, TRBD1, against the DNA was made. Germline V lookup: CDR1 KGHTA, CDR2 FQNQQP. The CDR3 covers 14 residues. The DNA read from the CDR3 is TGCTCCAGCAGCGGGACAGGGACTGCAGAAACGCTGTAT. Translating gives CSSSGTGTAETLY. The entire CDR3 sequence reads CSSSGTGTAETLYF.

Worth noting for this clone: Germline and genes here are mouse. The read is 1 residue too short to cover the CDR3 end, so that end is filled in from the germline J gene. The chain uses TRBV26 and TRBJ2-3; D could derive from TRBD1 or TRBD2 (5 bases each). Trimming removed 6 bases at V and 0 bases at J, with 10 bases between. Germline V gene data show CDR1 as KGHPV and CDR2 as FQNQEV (reference sequence). The CDR3 length is 14 residues. The CDR3 sequence: CASRPGRSAETLYF. The covered CDR3 bases are TGTGCCAGCAGACCGGGACGGAGTGCAGAAACGCTGTAT.

As concerns this clone: Here the gene names and germline are mouse. CDR3 in amino acids: CASSLEQGAPERLFF. Incomplete CDR3 DNA: TGTGCAAGCAGCTTAGAACAGGGGGCGCCCGAAAGATTATTT. The chain couples TRBV16 to TRBJ1-4, with 9 positions matching TRBD1. Read data end 1 residue before the CDR3 end; the end is taken from the germline J gene. Germline trimming cut 0 bases from V and 7 bases from J; bases unmatched to any gene: 3. There are 15 residues in the CDR3. In germline, CDR1 is SGHSA, CDR2 FRNQAP.

Remarks on this clone: Gene names follow the mouse nomenclature. Incomplete CDR3 DNA: TGTGCCAGCAGCTCGGGACAGGGGGAAAAAGTCTTC. This gives the protein CASSSGQGEKVF. The whole CDR3 protein reads CASSSGQGEKVFF. This chain joins TRBV3 and TRBJ1-1; 11 bases are a match to TRBD1. The DNA ends 1 residue before the CDR3 does, and the rest of the CDR3 is filled in from the germline J gene. The V and J ends lost 4 bases and 9 bases, in that order; junction bases with no gene match: 4. The CDR3 runs 13 residues. Germline V CDR1 and CDR2: SNHLY, FYNGKV (reference sequence).

Concerning this clone itself: The germline and genes are mouse ones. The read ends 1 residue before the CDR3 terminus; that terminus is restored from the germline J gene. The V call is TRBV26, the J call TRBJ1-1; D is possibly TRBD1 (5 bases). V lost 2 bases and J lost 5, with 9 bases in between. This CDR3 is built from 13 residues. The V gene's germline CDR1 is KGHPV and CDR2 FQNQEV (reference sequence). Here the CDR3 reads CASSLQGGTEVFF. CDR3 DNA, as far as it was read: TGTGCCAGCAGTCTGCAGGGAGGGACAGAAGTCTTC.

Comment on this clone: Genes and germline come from the mouse. The observed sequence ends 1 residue before the CDR3 terminus, with the missing tail filled in from the germline J gene. The chain employs TRBV2 and TRBJ2-4; D remains unclear. Trimming cost V 0 bases and J 0 bases, with 4 bases left between them. The CDR3 sequence is 14 residues long. Germline CDR1 LGHNA, CDR2 YSYQKL. The CDR3 loop is CASSQDGSQNTLYF. The DNA read from the CDR3 is TGTGCCAGCAGCCAAGACGGGAGTCAAAACACCTTGTAC.

To note about this clone: Germline and genes here are mouse. The missing CDR3 end, 1 residue past where the read stops, is filled in from the germline J gene. The chain joins TRBV12-2 to TRBJ2-5, with 8 bases that match TRBD2. The CDR3 is made up of 14 amino acids. Trimming cost V 0 bases and J 7 bases; bases outside gene matches: 5. Germline CDR1 is SGHLS and CDR2 is HYDKME. The CDR3 here is CASSLGGGGHTQYF. CDR3 DNA (partial): TGTGCCAGCTCTCTCGGGGGGGGCGGGCACACCCAGTAC.

This clone turned up a few times. Gene names and germline refer to mouse. The CDR3 spells CTCSARGSNTEVFF. The sequenced CDR3 bases are TGCACCTGCAGTGCTCGGGGTTCAAACACAGAAGTCTTC. The genes are TRBV1 and TRBJ1-1; D is ambiguous. The read falls 1 residue short of the CDR3 end, and the missing part is taken from the germline J gene. V was pared by 3 bases and J by 0 bases, with 8 bases between. The CDR3 contains 14 residues. Looked up from germline, CDR1 is NSQYPW and CDR2 is LRSPGD (reference sequence).

Comment on this clone: Gene names and germline match the mouse. The DNA ends 1 residue before the CDR3 does, and the rest of the CDR3 is filled in from the germline J gene. This chain joins TRBV23 and TRBJ1-1; TRBD1 is taken as the D call from the table, unchecked against the DNA. CDR3 length: 13 amino acids. Germline CDR1 reads KGHTA; CDR2 reads FQNQQP. The sequenced part of the CDR3 DNA is TGCTCCAGTCGGGACAGGGGGGACACAGAAGTCTTC. Translating gives CSSRDRGDTEVF. The CDR3 in full is CSSRDRGDTEVFF.

In the case of this clone: Gene names and germline refer to mouse. The CDR3 goes on 1 residue after the read ends, and that part is filled in from the germline J gene. This chain uses TRBV31 with TRBJ1-2; D ambiguous. Germline lookup yields CDR1 GKSSPN and CDR2 SITVG. The CDR3 covers 14 residues. Trimming shortened V by 0 bases and J by 0 bases, and 8 bases separated the two germline ends. CDR3 bases read: TGTGCCTGGAGTCTCGAGACAACAAACTCCGACTACACC. This encodes CAWSLETTNSDYT. The CDR3 in its entirety is CAWSLETTNSDYTF.

Details on this clone: Gene names are the mouse ones. The read halts 1 residue ahead of the CDR3 end, with the missing end drawn from the germline J gene. The rearrangement links TRBV20 to TRBJ2-5; the D is unclear. The V gene's germline CDR1 is GFQATS and CDR2 STVNSAI. Trimming shortened V by 4 bases and J by 1 base, and 0 bases separated the two germline ends. The CDR3 runs 10 residues. The CDR3 loop is CGANQDTQYF. The part of the CDR3 DNA that was read is TGTGGTGCTAACCAAGACACCCAGTAC.